The 15 T cell receptor beta chains given below trace back to one sample, sequenced in a study of PD-1 blockade in classical Hodgkin lymphoma. Documented time point: cycle 4 day 1 (C4D1), after five to seven weeks of nivolumab. Exposure to brentuximab vedotin varied, and each patient had relapsed following autologous stem cell transplantation. Using immunoSEQ multiplex PCR, the repertoire was profiled, and TCRdb retains in-frame clones only, with some absent. The sample records about 41,000 clones, 65% to 70% being singletons. Sequenced here: peripheral blood mononuclear cells (PBMCs), sampled before the fourth cycle of nivolumab. The receptor set was obtained from a human donor with classical Hodgkin lymphoma.

The V call is TRBV6-1, the J call TRBJ2-1; 7 nucleotides line up with TRBD1. Trimming took 4 bases from V and 9 from J; bases not matched to a gene: 9. Germline lookup yields CDR1 MNHNS and CDR2 SASEGT. The CDR3 is 14 amino acids. The CDR3 loop is CASSGGGRVSEQFF. The CDR3 coding sequence is TGTGCCAGCAGTGGAGGGGGCAGGGTCAGTGAGCAGTTCTTC.

The chain is built from TRBV29-1 and TRBJ2-1, with 10 bases identical to TRBD1. V shed 5 bases and J 6 bases; nucleotides not matched to a gene: 4. The V gene's germline CDR1 is SQVTM and CDR2 ANQGSEA. The CDR3 length is 13 residues. CDR3 sequence (DNA): TGCAGCGTTAGTTGGACAGGGGGCAATGAGCAGTTCTTC. This gives the protein CSVSWTGGNEQFF.

J is TRBJ1-2 and V is TRBV6-6; 9 positions agree with TRBD1. Germline loops: CDR1 MNHNY, CDR2 SVGAGI (reference sequence). V dropped 2 bases and J dropped 4; count of bases not matched to a gene: 2. The CDR3 is 14 amino acids. CDR3 residues: CASSYGQGTYGYTF. CDR3 bases: TGTGCCAGCAGTTACGGACAGGGGACCTATGGCTACACCTTC.

This clone occurred a few times. The chain has TRBV5-1 and TRBJ2-3, with D perhaps TRBD1 or TRBD2 (6 bases each). Germline V CDR1 and CDR2: SGHRS, YFSETQ. Trimming stripped 0 bases from V and 4 bases from J, with 9 bases between. The CDR3 is 14 amino acids. The CDR3 reads CASSLGGAPDTQYF. As DNA, the CDR3 is TGCGCCAGCAGCTTGGGGGGGGCCCCAGATACGCAGTATTTT.

In nucleotides, the CDR3 is TGCGCCAGCAGCTTGGGCGGGGGGGACAATGAGCAGTTCTTC. It specifies CASSLGGGDNEQFF. The V gene is TRBV5-1, the J gene TRBJ2-1, with TRBD2 matching 9 bases. Looked up from germline, CDR1 is SGHRS and CDR2 is YFSETQ. V shed 0 bases, J shed 5 bases, and the junction held 0 bases outside the gene matches. This CDR3 is 14 amino acids long.

This clone was seen only a few times. This chain uses TRBV6-1 with TRBJ1-1; D call uncertain. CDR3 length: 13 residues. Trimming cost V 5 bases and J 0 bases, with 7 bases left between them. Per the germline V gene, CDR1 is MNHNS and CDR2 is SASEGT. The CDR3 sequence is CASSSFMNTEAFF. CDR3 nucleotide sequence: TGTGCCAGCAGTAGTTTCATGAACACTGAAGCTTTCTTT.

The V and J genes are TRBV6-1 and TRBJ1-4, with D perhaps TRBD1 (5 bases). The CDR3 loop spans 16 amino acids. V lost 2 bases and J lost 4, with 14 bases in between. CDR1 and CDR2 from the germline V gene are MNHNS and SASEGT. CDR3 protein: CASSEFGAGGNEKLFF. The DNA for the CDR3 is TGTGCCAGCAGTGAATTCGGGGCAGGTGGTAATGAAAAACTGTTTTTT.

The chain uses TRBV29-1 and TRBJ1-6; D is unresolved. CDR3 length: 11 amino acids. Trimming cost V 2 bases and J 8 bases, with 4 bases left between them. Germline V gene lookup returns CDR1 SQVTM and CDR2 ANQGSEA. CDR3 sequence (DNA): TGCAGCGTTGAATGGGATTCACCCCTCCACTTT. Amino acid sequence: CSVEWDSPLHF.

The rearrangement joins TRBV14 to TRBJ2-1; D might be TRBD1 (6 bases). Trimming pared 0 bases from V and 9 bases from J, leaving 12 bases between. Germline V gene sequence: CDR1 SGHDN, CDR2 FVKESK. The CDR3 extends over 14 amino acids. The CDR3 DNA reads as TGTGCCAGCAGCCAAGATTGGGGGCTCGGTGAGCAGTTCTTC. Its translation is CASSQDWGLGEQFF.

V and J are TRBV28 and TRBJ1-3; unclear D gene. Germline-derived CDR1 and CDR2 are MDHEN and SYDVKM. Trimming took 2 bases from V and 5 from J, leaving 13 bases between them. This CDR3 region has 15 residues. The CDR3 region is CASSLQFGRRNTIYF. The CDR3 coding sequence is TGTGCCAGCAGTTTACAATTCGGACGTAGAAACACCATATATTTT.

The sample holds one count of this clone. The rearrangement links TRBV7-2 to TRBJ1-2; 8 nucleotides line up with TRBD1. The V and J ends lost 3 bases and 4 bases, in that order; junction bases with no gene match: 4. There are 14 residues in the CDR3. Germline loops: CDR1 SGHTA, CDR2 FQGNSA. The CDR3 sequence is CASSFRDRFYGYTF. In DNA, the CDR3 is TGTGCCAGCAGCTTCAGGGACAGGTTCTATGGCTACACCTTC.

The V call is TRBV4-1, the J call TRBJ1-2; D is undetermined. Trimming removed 6 bases at V and 3 bases at J, with 17 bases between. Germline V lookup: CDR1 MGHRA, CDR2 YSYEKL. CDR3 length equals 15 residues. The CDR3 loop reads CASSSLLGRDYGYTF. CDR3 nucleotides: TGCGCCAGCAGTTCTCTATTGGGGAGAGACTATGGCTACACCTTC.

V and J are TRBV6-1 and TRBJ2-5; 11 bases map to TRBD1. Germline V gives CDR1 MNHNS, CDR2 SASEGT. Unmatched junction bases numbered 2, after V lost 6 bases and J lost 2 bases. The CDR3 has 14 amino acids. The CDR3 spells CASRGQGGQETQYF. CDR3 DNA sequence: TGTGCCAGCAGGGGACAGGGGGGACAAGAGACCCAGTACTTC.

The chain couples TRBV11-2 to TRBJ2-2; a weak D match, TRBD2 (6 bases). The germline CDR1 and CDR2 sequences are SGHAT and FQNNGV. CDR3 length equals 16 residues. V shed 5 bases and J shed 0 bases, with 13 bases lying between them. The CDR3 DNA reads as TGTGCCAGCAGCCCAGGGACTCTAGCGAACACCGGGGAGCTGTTTTTT. It codes for CASSPGTLANTGELFF.

This clone was observed a handful of times. This chain joins TRBV4-2 and TRBJ2-7; 8 positions agree with TRBD2. The CDR3 covers 14 residues. J was trimmed by 5 bases and V by 2 bases; bases with no gene match: 5. The V gene's germline CDR1 is LGHNA and CDR2 YNFKEQ. CDR3 in DNA: TGTGCCAGCAGCCAACAGGGACTAGTAGACGAGCAGTACTTC. This sequence encodes CASSQQGLVDEQYF.